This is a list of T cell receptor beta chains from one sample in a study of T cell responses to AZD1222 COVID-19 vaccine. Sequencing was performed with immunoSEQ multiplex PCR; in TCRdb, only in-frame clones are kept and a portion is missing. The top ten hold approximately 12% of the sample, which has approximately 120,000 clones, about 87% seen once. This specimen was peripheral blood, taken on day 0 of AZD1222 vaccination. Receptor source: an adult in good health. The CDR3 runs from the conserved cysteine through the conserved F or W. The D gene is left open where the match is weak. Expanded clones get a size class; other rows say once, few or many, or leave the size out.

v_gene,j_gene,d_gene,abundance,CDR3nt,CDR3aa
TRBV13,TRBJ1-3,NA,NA,TGTGCCAGCAGCTTAGGAGCTGGAAACACCATATATTTT,CASSLGAGNTIYF
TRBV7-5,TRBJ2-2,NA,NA,TGTGCCAGAAGCTTAGAACCTAGCGGGAAGAACACCGGGGAGCTGTTTTTT,CARSLEPSGKNTGELFF
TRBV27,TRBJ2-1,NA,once,TGTGCCAGCAGCCCCAGCAAAAATGAGCAGTTCTTC,CASSPSKNEQFF
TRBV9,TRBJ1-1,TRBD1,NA,TGTGCCAGCAGCGCCTCAACGGGACAGGGGACTATCAATGAAGCTTTCTTT,CASSASTGQGTINEAFF
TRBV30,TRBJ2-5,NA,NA,TGTGCCTGGAGTTCCGGGATTGGGGTGACCCAGTACTTC,CAWSSGIGVTQYF
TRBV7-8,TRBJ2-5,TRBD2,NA,TGTGCCAGCAGCTTAGCCCGGACTAGCGGCCAAGAGACCCAGTACTTC,CASSLARTSGQETQYF
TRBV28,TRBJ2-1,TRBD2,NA,TGTGCCAGCAGTTTATCTCCTTTCCTCGGGACTAGCAGTGTGGATGAGCAGTTCTTC,CASSLSPFLGTSSVDEQFF
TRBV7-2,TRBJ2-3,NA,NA,TGTGCCAGCAGCCCGACAGGGAGGAAGTCTAGCACAGATACGCAGTATTTT,CASSPTGRKSSTDTQYF
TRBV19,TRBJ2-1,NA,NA,TGTGCCAGTAGTATAAGACAATACAATGAGCAGTTCTTC,CASSIRQYNEQFF
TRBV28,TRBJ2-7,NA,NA,TGTGCCAGCAGTTTGGGACCGAGCTACGAGCAGTACTTC,CASSLGPSYEQYF
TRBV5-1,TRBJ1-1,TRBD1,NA,TGCGCCAGCAGCTGGGGACAGCTGAACACTGAAGCTTTCTTT,CASSWGQLNTEAFF
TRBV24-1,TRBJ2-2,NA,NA,TGTGCCACCGAGGCAGGGGCGGGCGGGGAGCTGTTTTTT,CATEAGAGGELFF
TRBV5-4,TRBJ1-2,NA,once,TGTGCCAGCAGCGACGTTAGTGGTAACTATGGCTACACCTTC,CASSDVSGNYGYTF
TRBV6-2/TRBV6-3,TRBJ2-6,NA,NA,TGTGCCAGCAGTAAATCTGGGGCCAACGTCCTGGCTTTC,CASSKSGANVLAF
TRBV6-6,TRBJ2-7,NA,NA,TGTGCCAGCAGTGATACAGCCTACGAGCAGTACTTC,CASSDTAYEQYF
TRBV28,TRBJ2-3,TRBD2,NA,TGTGCCAGCACTCGGTTTGGGAGGGCCGGAGATACGCAGTATTTT,CASTRFGRAGDTQYF
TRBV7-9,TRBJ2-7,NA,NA,TGTGCCAGCAGCTTAGGGGTAGGCATATACGAGCAGTACTTC,CASSLGVGIYEQYF
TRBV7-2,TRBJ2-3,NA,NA,TGTGCCAGCAGCTACACAGATACGCAGTATTTT,CASSYTDTQYF
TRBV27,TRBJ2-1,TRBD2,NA,TGTGCCAGCAGTCCTCTCCTGTCTAGCGGGATGGTTGAGCAGTTCTTC,CASSPLLSSGMVEQFF
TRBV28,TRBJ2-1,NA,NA,TGTGCCAGCAGTTTAGTTACCAATGAGCAGTTCTTC,CASSLVTNEQFF
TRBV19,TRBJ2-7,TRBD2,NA,TGTGCCAGTAGTCCCCTTCCGTTAGCGGGGACCACCTACGAGCAGTACTTC,CASSPLPLAGTTYEQYF
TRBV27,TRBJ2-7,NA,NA,TGTGCCAGCAGACGACAGGGCGGGGACGAGCAGTACTTC,CASRRQGGDEQYF
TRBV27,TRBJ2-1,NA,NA,TGTGCCAGCAGTGTGAGCGACTCCTACAATGAGCAGTTCTTC,CASSVSDSYNEQFF